This T cell receptor (beta chain) was found in a study of blood T cells in healthy people across ages. Of note for this clonotype: The antigen is not known.

The second PCR ran roughly 7 to 12 cycles with a sample-barcoded 5' primer and J-beta primers. The template-switch adaptor was a 5' adaptor with 12 random nucleotides. It tagged each cDNA molecule. TCRdb re-analysed the 5' RACE reads in MiXCR, keeping a single row per CDR3 protein. The sample has under 2,000,000 distinct CDR3 sequences; about 50% are singletons. Germline CDR1 SEHNR, CDR2 FQNEAQ (reference sequence). Losses at the gene ends were 4 bases for V and 7 bases for J; bases not matched to a gene: 7. CDR3 length: 16 amino acids. In terms of origin and age, donors were healthy Caucasian individuals from Russia aged roughly 6 to 100. Overall study results and limits: Lack of knowledge of donor CMV status possibly confounded expanded clonotype changes.

Sample: blood. The clonotype originates from a woman between 40 and 55 years old in good health. The gene calls are TRBV7-9 and TRBJ2-1; 13 bases agree with TRBD2. CDR3 region: CASSSLAGGRLNEQFF. DNA for the CDR3: TGTGCCAGCAGCTCACTAGCGGGGGGGCGACTTAATGAGCAGTTCTTC. Full variable domain (remainder filled in from reference TRBV7-9 and TRBJ2-1): DTGVSQNPRHKITKRGQNVTFRCDPISEHNRLYWYRQTLGQGPEFLTYFQNEAQLEKSRLLSDRFSAERPKGSFSTLEIQRTEQGDSAMYLCASSSLAGGRLNEQFFGPGTRLTVL.